The 6 T cell receptor beta chains listed next were all sequenced from one sample in a study of T cells in Graves' hyperthyroidism and ophthalmopathy (dated by TCRdb to about 2019). The library was obtained by multiplex PCR. Sequencer: Illumina HiSeq 2000. Amplification of TCR beta CDR3 regions was carried out from RNA transcripts. The TCR CDR3 was subjected to a first round of RT-PCR using the HTBI primer set and the Qiagen OneStep RT-PCR kit. In-frame beta chains were kept once TCRdb had trimmed the public reads at Q25 with fastp and called clones with MiXCR. Identical CDR3 proteins give one entry, which carries the most common genes and DNA. Counted in this sample were around 760,000 distinct CDR3 sequences; roughly a third of them appeared once. The ten largest clonotypes hold around 31% of the sample. Sequenced: blood. Every receptor here comes from a woman between 40 and 55 years old with Graves' hyperthyroidism.

This clonotype has ten or more counts. The V gene is TRBV7-9, the J gene TRBJ1-2; D might be TRBD1 (6 bases). CDR1 is SEHNR, CDR2 FQNEAQ, per germline (reference sequence). This CDR3 has 16 amino acids. Trimming took off 4 bases at V and 4 bases at J, with 19 bases between the two ends. CDR3 bases: TGTGCCAGCAGCTCAGCTCGGACAGTGGATCTCTATGGCTACACCTTC. This sequence encodes CASSSARTVDLYGYTF.

J is TRBJ2-2 and V is TRBV10-3, with 7 bases fitting TRBD1. The CDR3 is made up of 15 amino acids. V was clipped by 5 bases and J by 0 bases; unmatched bases: 3. The germline gives CDR1 ENHRY, CDR2 SYGVKD. CDR3 sequence reads: CAISPGTANTGELFF. DNA of the CDR3: TGTGCCATCAGTCCCGGGACAGCGAACACCGGGGAGCTGTTTTTT.

V usage is TRBV10-3 and J usage is TRBJ2-2; 9 nucleotides align to TRBD2. The CDR3 spans 16 residues. Germline V gives CDR1 ENHRY, CDR2 SYGVKD. V shed 10 bases and J 6 bases; nucleotides not matched to a gene: 15. CDR3 bases: TGTGCCAGCAGACTCCGCCCAGCGGGAGGCCCCGGGGAGCTGTTTTTT. Protein: CASRLRPAGGPGELFF.

The genes are TRBV9 and TRBJ2-2; D perhaps matches TRBD1 (5 bases). The V end lost 1 base, the J end lost 6 bases, and 7 bases lay between the germline ends. The CDR3 runs 13 residues. Per the germline V gene, CDR1 is SGDLS and CDR2 is YYNGEE. Written as DNA, the CDR3 is TGTGCCAGCAGCGTACCAGGGTCCGGGGAGCTGTTTTTT. It yields the protein CASSVPGSGELFF. Full variable domain (missing parts from reference TRBV9 and TRBJ2-2): DSGVTQTPKHLITATGQRVTLRCSPRSGDLSVYWYQQSLDQGLQFLIQYYNGEERAKGNILERFSAQQFPDLHSELNLSSLELGDSALYFCASSVPGSGELFFGEGSRLTVL.

The chain employs TRBV7-3 and TRBJ2-7; D perhaps matches TRBD2 (5 bases). Germline CDR1 is SGHTA and CDR2 is FQGTGA. CDR3 length equals 16 residues. Trimming removed 5 bases from V and 3 bases from J, with 20 bases in between. This CDR3 reads CASSVEEPGVDYEQYF. DNA for the CDR3: TGTGCCAGCAGCGTTGAAGAGCCCGGGGTTGACTACGAGCAGTACTTC.

The rearrangement uses TRBV6-5 and TRBJ1-2; D unresolved. Trimming removed 5 bases at V and 4 bases at J, with 14 bases between. Germline CDR1 MNHEY, CDR2 SVGAGI. This CDR3 region has 14 residues. The CDR3 DNA is TGTGCCAGCAGTGCTCATCAAAGCAGCTATGGCTACACCTTC. As protein: CASSAHQSSYGYTF.